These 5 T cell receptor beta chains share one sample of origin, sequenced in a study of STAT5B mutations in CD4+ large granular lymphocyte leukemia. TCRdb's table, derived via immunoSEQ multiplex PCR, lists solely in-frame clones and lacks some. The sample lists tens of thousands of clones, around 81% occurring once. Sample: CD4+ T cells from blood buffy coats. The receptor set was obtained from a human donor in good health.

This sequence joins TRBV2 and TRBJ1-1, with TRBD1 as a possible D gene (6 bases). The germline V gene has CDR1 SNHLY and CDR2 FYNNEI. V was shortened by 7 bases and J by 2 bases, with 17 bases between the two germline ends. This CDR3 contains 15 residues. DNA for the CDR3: TGTGCCAGCAAGACAGGACGAGGAGGAAACACTGAAGCTTTCTTT. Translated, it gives CASKTGRGGNTEAFF.

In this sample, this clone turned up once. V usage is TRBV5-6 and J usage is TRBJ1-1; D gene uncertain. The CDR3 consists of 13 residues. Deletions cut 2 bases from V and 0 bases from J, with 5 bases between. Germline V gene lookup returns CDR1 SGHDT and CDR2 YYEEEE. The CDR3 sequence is CASSFYMNTEAFF. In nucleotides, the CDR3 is TGTGCCAGCAGCTTTTATATGAACACTGAAGCTTTCTTT. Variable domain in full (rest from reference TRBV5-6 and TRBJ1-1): DAGVTQSPTHLIKTRGQQVTLRCSPKSGHDTVSWYQQALGQGPQFIFQYYEEEERQRGNFPDRFSGHQFPNYSSELNVNALLLGDSALYLCASSFYMNTEAFFGQGTRLTVV.

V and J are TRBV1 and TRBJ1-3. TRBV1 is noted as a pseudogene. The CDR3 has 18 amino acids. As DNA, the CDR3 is TGCACCAGCAGCCAAGATTCTGGGGGGCGCGATAAGGGAAACACCATATATTTT. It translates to CTSSQDSGGRDKGNTIYF.

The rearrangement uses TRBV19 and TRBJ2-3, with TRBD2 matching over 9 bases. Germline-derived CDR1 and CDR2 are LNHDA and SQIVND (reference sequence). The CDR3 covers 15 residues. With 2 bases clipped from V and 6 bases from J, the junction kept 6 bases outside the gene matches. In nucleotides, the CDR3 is TGTGCCAGTAGTATACAGGGTACTAGCGGGGATACGCAGTATTTT. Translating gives CASSIQGTSGDTQYF.

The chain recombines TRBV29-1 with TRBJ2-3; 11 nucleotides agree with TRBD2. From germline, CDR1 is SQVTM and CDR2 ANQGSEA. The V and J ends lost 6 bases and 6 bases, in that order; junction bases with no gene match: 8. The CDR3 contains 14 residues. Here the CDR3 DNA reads TGCAGCGTCCCACTAGCGGGAGTTTCCGATACGCAGTATTTT. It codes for CSVPLAGVSDTQYF.